The rows below give T cell receptor beta chains drawn from one sample of a study of PD-1 blockade in classical Hodgkin lymphoma. TCRdb keeps only in-frame clones here, not all; method: immunoSEQ multiplex PCR. The sample lists 29,000 or so clones, approximately 88% occurring once. Sequenced sample: CD4+ T cells from blood. The receptors originated from a human donor with classical Hodgkin lymphoma. The CDR3 runs from the conserved cysteine through the conserved F or W. Fields, in order: J gene, clone size, D gene, V gene, CDR3 protein, CDR3 DNA. A D gene is named only where the DNA matches it firmly. The size entry is marked missing in some rows and otherwise reads once, few, many or a size class.

J: TRBJ1-5
size: .
D: .
V: TRBV19
CDR3: CASSILDGPGQVQHF
DNA: TGTGCCAGTAGTATCCTCGACGGGCCGGGCCAGGTCCAGCATTTT

J: TRBJ2-3
size: .
D: .
V: TRBV6-5
CDR3: CASSRHLPDTQYF
DNA: TGTGCCAGCAGTCGTCACCTCCCAGATACGCAGTATTTT

J: TRBJ2-7
size: .
D: .
V: TRBV5-1
CDR3: CASRGLGGASYEQYF
DNA: TGCGCCAGCAGGGGGCTTGGGGGTGCAAGCTACGAGCAGTACTTC

J: TRBJ1-2
size: few
D: TRBD1
V: TRBV18
CDR3: CASSPQNRDSYGYTF
DNA: TGTGCCAGCTCACCGCAGAATAGGGACAGCTATGGCTACACCTTC

J: TRBJ2-1
size: once
D: .
V: TRBV29-1
CDR3: CSVGTPTYNEQFF
DNA: TGCAGCGTTGGGACTCCAACCTACAATGAGCAGTTCTTC

J: TRBJ2-7
size: few
D: .
V: TRBV7-9
CDR3: CASSLYYEQYF
DNA: TGTGCCAGCAGCTTATACTACGAGCAGTACTTC

J: TRBJ2-7
size: few
D: .
V: TRBV14
CDR3: CASSPRLESYEQYF
DNA: TGTGCCAGCAGCCCACGACTAGAGTCCTACGAGCAGTACTTC

J: TRBJ1-5
size: .
D: TRBD1
V: TRBV7-2
CDR3: CASSPQGAGNQPQHF
DNA: TGTGCCAGCAGCCCACAGGGGGCTGGCAATCAGCCCCAGCATTTT

J: TRBJ2-3
size: .
D: TRBD2
V: TRBV5-1
CDR3: CASRPTGTSGTDTQYF
DNA: TGCGCCAGCAGGCCTACCGGGACTAGTGGCACAGATACGCAGTATTTT

J: TRBJ2-3
size: .
D: TRBD2
V: TRBV11-2
CDR3: CASSLGASGDTQYF
DNA: TGTGCCAGCAGCTTAGGGGCTAGCGGAGATACGCAGTATTTT

J: TRBJ2-3
size: once
D: TRBD1
V: TRBV19
CDR3: CASKRGDRAFTDTQYF
DNA: TGTGCCAGTAAGAGGGGGGACAGGGCATTCACAGATACGCAGTATTTT

J: TRBJ2-7
size: .
D: TRBD1
V: TRBV5-1
CDR3: CASSYSGQGPEQYF
DNA: TGCGCCAGCAGCTATTCGGGACAGGGACCCGAGCAGTACTTC

J: TRBJ2-7
size: .
D: TRBD2
V: TRBV6-5
CDR3: CASSPGLAREQYF
DNA: TGTGCCAGCAGTCCGGGACTAGCAAGGGAGCAGTACTTC

J: TRBJ2-7
size: .
D: TRBD2
V: TRBV29-1
CDR3: CSVEAASGTYEQYF
DNA: TGCAGCGTTGAAGCGGCTAGCGGGACTTACGAGCAGTACTTC

J: TRBJ1-1
size: .
D: .
V: TRBV12-5
CDR3: CARTTEAFF
DNA: TGTGCTAGAACCACTGAAGCTTTCTTT

J: TRBJ2-1
size: .
D: .
V: TRBV5-6
CDR3: CASSLFYEQFF
DNA: TGTGCCAGCAGCTTGTTCTATGAGCAGTTCTTC

J: TRBJ2-1
size: .
D: .
V: TRBV29-1
CDR3: CSVDRSSYNEQFF
DNA: TGCAGCGTTGATCGGAGCTCCTACAATGAGCAGTTCTTC

J: TRBJ2-4
size: .
D: .
V: TRBV30
CDR3: CAWSIQGGSKNIQYF
DNA: TGTGCCTGGAGTATCCAGGGGGGGTCCAAAAACATTCAGTACTTC

J: TRBJ2-5
size: .
D: TRBD1
V: TRBV6-1
CDR3: CASSEATGGGETQYF
DNA: TGTGCCAGCAGTGAAGCGACAGGGGGTGGAGAGACCCAGTACTTC

J: TRBJ2-7
size: .
D: .
V: TRBV18
CDR3: CASSPTDTIGLGLAYEQYF
DNA: TGTGCCAGCTCACCAACGGACACTATTGGACTCGGACTGGCCTACGAGCAGTACTTC

J: TRBJ1-3
size: .
D: TRBD1
V: TRBV18
CDR3: CASSPGTGGNTIYF
DNA: TGTGCCAGCTCACCAGGGACAGGGGGAAACACCATATATTTT

J: TRBJ2-2
size: .
D: .
V: TRBV18
CDR3: CASSPWDLDATGELFF
DNA: TGTGCCAGCTCACCGTGGGACTTAGATGCCACCGGGGAGCTGTTTTTT

J: TRBJ2-7
size: .
D: TRBD2
V: TRBV29-1
CDR3: CSVGTSGSYEQYF
DNA: TGCAGCGTCGGGACTAGCGGCTCCTACGAGCAGTACTTC

J: TRBJ1-5
size: .
D: .
V: TRBV6-5
CDR3: CASSSVGSNQPQHF
DNA: TGTGCCAGCAGTTCAGTCGGTAGCAATCAGCCCCAGCATTTT

J: TRBJ2-2
size: .
D: TRBD1
V: TRBV2
CDR3: CASSEPRTGDYTGELFF
DNA: TGTGCCAGCAGTGAACCCCGGACAGGGGATTACACCGGGGAGCTGTTTTTT

J: TRBJ2-3
size: .
D: .
V: TRBV7-3
CDR3: CASSPRPGQDTQYF
DNA: TGTGCCAGCAGCCCTCGCCCAGGGCAGGATACGCAGTATTTT

J: TRBJ2-7
size: once
D: TRBD1
V: TRBV5-4
CDR3: CASSPAGGAYEQYF
DNA: TGTGCCAGCAGCCCTGCAGGGGGCGCGTACGAGCAGTACTTC

J: TRBJ1-1
size: .
D: .
V: TRBV10-3
CDR3: CAISESMGRMNTEAFF
DNA: TGTGCCATCAGTGAGTCGATGGGGCGGATGAACACTGAAGCTTTCTTT

J: TRBJ1-2
size: .
D: .
V: TRBV2
CDR3: CASISGVPIYGYTF
DNA: TGTGCCAGCATTTCAGGGGTCCCCATCTATGGCTACACCTTC

J: TRBJ2-2
size: .
D: .
V: TRBV2
CDR3: CASGGGSGELFF
DNA: TGTGCCAGCGGGGGGGGCTCCGGGGAGCTGTTTTTT

J: TRBJ2-2
size: .
D: .
V: TRBV7-2
CDR3: CASSPDLNTGELFF
DNA: TGTGCCAGCAGCCCAGACTTGAACACCGGGGAGCTGTTTTTT

J: TRBJ1-1
size: .
D: TRBD1
V: TRBV6-1
CDR3: CASSVRGGNTEAFF
DNA: TGTGCCAGCAGTGTCAGGGGGGGGAACACTGAAGCTTTCTTT

J: TRBJ1-4
size: .
D: TRBD1
V: TRBV6-1
CDR3: CASSEGQGPEKLFF
DNA: TGTGCCAGCAGTGAGGGACAGGGACCCGAAAAACTGTTTTTT